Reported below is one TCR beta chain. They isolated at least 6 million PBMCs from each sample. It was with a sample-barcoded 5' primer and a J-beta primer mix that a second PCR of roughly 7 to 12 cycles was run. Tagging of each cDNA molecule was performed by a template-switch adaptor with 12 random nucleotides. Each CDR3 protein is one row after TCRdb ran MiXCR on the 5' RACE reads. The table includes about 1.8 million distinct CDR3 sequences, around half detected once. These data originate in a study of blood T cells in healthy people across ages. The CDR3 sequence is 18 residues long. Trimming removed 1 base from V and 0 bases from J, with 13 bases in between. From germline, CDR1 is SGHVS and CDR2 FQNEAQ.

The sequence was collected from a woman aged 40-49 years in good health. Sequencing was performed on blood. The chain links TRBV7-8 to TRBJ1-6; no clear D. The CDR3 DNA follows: TGTGCCAGCAGCTTAGAAGCACCGGATAGCTCCTATAATTCACCCCTCCACTTT. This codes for CASSLEAPDSSYNSPLHF. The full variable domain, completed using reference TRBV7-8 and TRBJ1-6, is GAGVSQSPRYKVAKRGQDVALRCDPISGHVSLFWYQQALGQGPEFLTYFQNEAQLDKSGLPSDRFFAERPEGSVSTLKIQRTQQEDSAVYLCASSLEAPDSSYNSPLHFGNGTRLTVT.